This T cell receptor beta chain was sequenced during a study of T cells after yellow fever vaccination. Notes on the study in general: Weaker overall, the secondary response nonetheless peaked faster (day 5 versus 15).

Trimming stripped 4 bases from V and 3 bases from J, with 10 bases between. The CDR3 covers 13 residues. Germline loops: CDR1 MNHEY, CDR2 SVGAGI. MiXCR was run by TCRdb on the 5' RACE reads, yielding one entry per CDR3 protein. The data show approximately 550,000 distinct CDR3 sequences, about 19% seen once. Comment on this clonotype: Its antigen is unidentified.

The V gene is TRBV6-5, the J gene TRBJ2-7; D not resolved. This sequence was found in a man aged 25-45 years who received the YFV17D yellow fever vaccine. This specimen was PBMCs, taken 15 days after the yellow fever booster vaccination. The DNA of the CDR3 is TGTGCCAGCAGTTTGGCAGACAACTACGAGCAGTACTTC. Protein product: CASSLADNYEQYF.